This record concerns one T cell receptor (beta chain) sequence. Its antigen is unknown. The same CDR3 is also encoded by other DNA sequences in this sample. This record comes from a study of shared clonotypes between healthy human individuals. Whole-study context: Researchers drew samples from a couple of women and three men aged 18 to 49.

General study points: Estimated clonotype richness was generally higher in naive than memory subsets. A handful of donors shared about 5% of their naive CD4 clonotypes.

TCRdb's table, derived via immunoSEQ multiplex PCR, lists solely in-frame clones and lacks some. The data contain fewer than 3 million clones, around 93% of them singletons. The TCR originated in a man aged 18 to 29 in good health. Some clones in this sample may be carry-over from other donors' samples. Sequencing was done on a sample of naive CD4+ T cells from PBMCs. The subset here: CD45RA+ positively selected.

The CDR3 DNA is TGCGCCAGCAGCTTGGGAGGGAATGAAAAACTGTTTTTT. The encoded protein is CASSLGGNEKLFF. The rearrangement uses TRBV5-1 and TRBJ1-4; no firm D call. From germline, CDR1 is SGHRS and CDR2 YFSETQ. The V end was cut by 0 bases, the J end by 5 bases, with 5 bases between. CDR3 length: 13 amino acids.